This T cell receptor (beta chain) was obtained from a study of T cell clones after liver transplantation. V gave up 6 bases and J gave up 2 bases, with 14 bases separating them. The CDR3 loop spans 14 amino acids. Per the germline V gene, CDR1 is MNHEY and CDR2 is SMNVEV (reference sequence). Repertoires were generated with immunoSEQ multiplex PCR, while TCRdb's copy carries only in-frame clones and drops some. The data contain fewer than 110,000 clones, about 81% of them singletons. The source of this sequence is a human patient who received a liver transplant. Some T cells may be transferred from the graft donor. This sample comprised CD4+ T cells from blood, obtained around 44 months after liver transplant. This sequence joins TRBV27 and TRBJ2-7; weak D call: TRBD2 (6 bases). CDR3 in DNA: TGTGCCAGCAGCTCCCCGGGACTCCCCTACGAGCAGTACTTC. This codes for CASSSPGLPYEQYF.